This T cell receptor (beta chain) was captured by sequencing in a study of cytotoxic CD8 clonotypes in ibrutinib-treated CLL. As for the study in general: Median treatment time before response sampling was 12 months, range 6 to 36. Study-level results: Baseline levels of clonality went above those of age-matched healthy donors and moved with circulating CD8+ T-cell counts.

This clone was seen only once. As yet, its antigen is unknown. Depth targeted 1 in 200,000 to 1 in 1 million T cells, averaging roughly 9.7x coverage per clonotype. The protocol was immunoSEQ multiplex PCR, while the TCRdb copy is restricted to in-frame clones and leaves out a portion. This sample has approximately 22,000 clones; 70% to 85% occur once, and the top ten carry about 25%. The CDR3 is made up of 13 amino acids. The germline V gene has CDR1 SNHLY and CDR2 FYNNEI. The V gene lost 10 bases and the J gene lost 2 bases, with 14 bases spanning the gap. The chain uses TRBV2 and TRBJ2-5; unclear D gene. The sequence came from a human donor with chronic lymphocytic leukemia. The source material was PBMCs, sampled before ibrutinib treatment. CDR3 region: CATHVIKQETQYF. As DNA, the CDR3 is TGTGCCACCCACGTAATCAAGCAAGAGACCCAGTACTTC. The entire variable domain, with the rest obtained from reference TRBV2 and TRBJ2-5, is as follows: EPEVTQTPSHQVTQMGQEVILRCVPISNHLYFYWYRQILGQKVEFLVSFYNNEISEKSEIFDDQFSVERPDGSNFTLKIRSTKLEDSAMYFCATHVIKQETQYFGPGTRLLVL.